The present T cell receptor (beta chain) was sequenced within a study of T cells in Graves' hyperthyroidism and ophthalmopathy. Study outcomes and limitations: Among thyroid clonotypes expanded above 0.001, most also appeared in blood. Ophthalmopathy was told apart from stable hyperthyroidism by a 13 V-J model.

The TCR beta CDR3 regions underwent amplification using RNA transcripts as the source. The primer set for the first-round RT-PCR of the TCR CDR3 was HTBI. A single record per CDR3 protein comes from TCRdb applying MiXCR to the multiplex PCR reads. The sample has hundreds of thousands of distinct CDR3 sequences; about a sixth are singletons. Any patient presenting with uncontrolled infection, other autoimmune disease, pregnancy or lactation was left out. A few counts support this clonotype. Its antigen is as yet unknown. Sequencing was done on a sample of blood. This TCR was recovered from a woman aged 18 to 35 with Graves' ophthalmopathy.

The CDR3 nucleotides are TGTGCCAGCAGTTTGCAGGGGGCGCTTGGCTACACCTTC. Residues: CASSLQGALGYTF. This chain connects TRBV28 to TRBJ1-2, with 8 bases matching TRBD1. Germline-derived CDR1 and CDR2 are MDHEN and SYDVKM. V lost 3 bases to trimming and J lost 7 bases; unmatched junction nucleotides: 4. The CDR3 has 13 amino acids.